Below are 8 T cell receptor beta chains sequenced from a single sample in a study of blood T cells in healthy people across ages. A second PCR, run for roughly 7 to 12 cycles, used a sample-barcoded 5' primer plus a J-beta primer mix. MiXCR, run by TCRdb on the 5' RACE reads, gives a single entry per CDR3 protein. Among about 730,000 distinct CDR3 sequences listed, about 42% were seen once. The specimen sequenced was blood. The receptors were gathered from an older woman in good health.

The chain has TRBV28 and TRBJ2-7; a weak D match, TRBD2 (8 bases). V lost 4 bases, J lost 3 bases, and 16 bases lay in between. CDR3 size: 15 residues. CDR1 is MDHEN and CDR2 is SYDVKM in the germline V gene. CDR3 protein: CASSSWRGDSYEQYF. CDR3 DNA sequence: TGTGCCAGCAGTTCATGGCGGGGGGACAGCTACGAGCAGTACTTC.

This clonotype appeared once. The V gene is TRBV4-1, the J gene TRBJ2-1; no clear D gene. The CDR3 has 17 amino acids. V lost 2 bases, J lost 0 bases, and 14 bases lay in between. Looked up from germline, CDR1 is MGHRA and CDR2 is YSYEKL. DNA for the CDR3: TGCGCCAGCAGCCAACCAAGGACCCTGAGCTCCTACAATGAGCAGTTCTTC. This encodes CASSQPRTLSSYNEQFF.

V and J are TRBV3-1 and TRBJ2-3; 10 bases fit TRBD1. CDR3 size: 15 residues. The V and J ends lost 0 bases and 7 bases, in that order; junction bases with no gene match: 4. Germline-derived CDR1 and CDR2 are LGHDT and YNNKEL (reference sequence). The CDR3 loop reads CASSQEGQGTNTQYF. The CDR3, as DNA: TGTGCCAGCAGCCAAGAGGGACAGGGGACTAATACGCAGTATTTT.

In its sample, this clonotype was seen many times. The V gene is TRBV20-1, the J gene TRBJ1-2; 10 positions agree with TRBD1. The CDR3 covers 15 residues. V was pared by 3 bases and J by 8 bases, with 12 bases of the junction left unmatched. Germline values: CDR1 DFQATT, CDR2 SNEGSKA (reference sequence). Written as DNA, the CDR3 is TGCAGTGCTAGCCACCCGACAGGGGGCGGATTAGGCTACACCTTC. This sequence encodes CSASHPTGGGLGYTF.

The V gene is TRBV2, the J gene TRBJ2-5; D might be TRBD1 (6 bases). Trimming stripped 0 bases from V and 5 bases from J, with 7 bases between. The CDR3 extends over 13 amino acids. Germline CDR1 reads SNHLY; CDR2 reads FYNNEI. The CDR3, as DNA: TGTGCCAGCAGTGAAGCACAGGGTGAGACCCAGTACTTC. The encoded protein is CASSEAQGETQYF.

Comments on this clonotype: A read error is possible here, since a much larger clone lies one base away. J is TRBJ2-5 and V is TRBV7-2; D not certain. V lost 5 bases and J 11 bases, leaving 12 bases between the germline ends. Germline V gene data show CDR1 as SGHTA and CDR2 as FQGNSA. This CDR3 is 11 amino acids long. The CDR3 reads CASSRTTEQYF. The CDR3 DNA reads TGTGCCAGCAGCAGGACGACTGAGCAGTACTTC.

This clonotype was picked up a small number of times. The chain joins TRBV15 to TRBJ2-2; possibly TRBD2 for D (6 bases). V lost 0 bases and J 1 base, leaving 12 bases between the germline ends. The germline CDR1 and CDR2 sequences are LNHNV and YYDKDF (reference sequence). This CDR3 is built from 17 residues. The CDR3 spells CATSRDRGGMNTGELFF. CDR3 nucleotides: TGTGCCACCAGCAGAGATCGGGGAGGCATGAACACCGGGGAGCTGTTTTTT.

The chain combines TRBV27 with TRBJ2-5; 7 bases line up with TRBD2. The CDR3 totals 16 residues. Unmatched junction bases numbered 11, after V lost 6 bases and J lost 1 base. Germline CDR1 MNHEY, CDR2 SMNVEV (reference sequence). The CDR3 here is CASSPDASGAQETQYF. DNA for the CDR3: TGTGCCAGCAGCCCCGACGCTAGCGGAGCCCAAGAGACCCAGTACTTC.